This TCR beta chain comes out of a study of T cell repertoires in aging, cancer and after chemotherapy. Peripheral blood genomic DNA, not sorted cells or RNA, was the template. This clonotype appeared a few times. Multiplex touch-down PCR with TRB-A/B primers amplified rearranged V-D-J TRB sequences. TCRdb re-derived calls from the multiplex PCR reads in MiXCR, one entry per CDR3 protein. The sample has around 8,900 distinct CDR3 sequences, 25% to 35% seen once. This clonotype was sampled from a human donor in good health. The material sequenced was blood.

CDR3 nucleotides: TGTGCCAGTAGTATCTTGGAAGGGCAGGGTCAGCCCCAGCATTTT. Translating gives CASSILEGQGQPQHF. The chain carries TRBV19 and TRBJ1-5; tentative D call: TRBD1 (5 bases). With 3 bases removed from V and 6 bases from J, the gap between germline ends came to 15 bases. Germline V gives CDR1 LNHDA, CDR2 SQIVND (reference sequence). The CDR3 sequence is 15 residues long.